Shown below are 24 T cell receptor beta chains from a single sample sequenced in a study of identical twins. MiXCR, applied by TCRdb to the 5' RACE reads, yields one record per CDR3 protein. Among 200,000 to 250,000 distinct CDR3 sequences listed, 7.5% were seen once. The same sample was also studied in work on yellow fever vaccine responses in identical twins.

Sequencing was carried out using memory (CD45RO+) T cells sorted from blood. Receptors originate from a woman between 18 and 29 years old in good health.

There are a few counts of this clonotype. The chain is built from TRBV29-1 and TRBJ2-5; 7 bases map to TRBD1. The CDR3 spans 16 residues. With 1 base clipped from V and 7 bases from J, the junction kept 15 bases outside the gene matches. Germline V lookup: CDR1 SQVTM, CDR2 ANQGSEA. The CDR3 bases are TGCAGCGTTGAAGCAAAGGGGGCCGCAACAGGCGGGACCCAGTACTTC. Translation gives CSVEAKGAATGGTQYF.

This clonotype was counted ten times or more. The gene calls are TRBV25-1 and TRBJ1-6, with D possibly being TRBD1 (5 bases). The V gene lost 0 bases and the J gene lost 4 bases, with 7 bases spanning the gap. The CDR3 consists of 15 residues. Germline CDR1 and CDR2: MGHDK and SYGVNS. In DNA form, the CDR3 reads TGTGCCAGCAGTGAATATGGACAATATAATTCACCCCTCCACTTT. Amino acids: CASSEYGQYNSPLHF.

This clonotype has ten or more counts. The CDR3 bases are TGTGCCAGCAGTTTAGCGTTCGAGGCCCAGGGGAGTCCTAATGAGCAGTTCTTC. Translated: CASSLAFEAQGSPNEQFF. V and J are TRBV28 and TRBJ2-1; D might be TRBD1 (6 bases). Germline CDR1 reads MDHEN; CDR2 reads SYDVKM. This CDR3 contains 18 residues. The germline V and J ends were trimmed by 2 bases and 7 bases, with 24 bases remaining between them.

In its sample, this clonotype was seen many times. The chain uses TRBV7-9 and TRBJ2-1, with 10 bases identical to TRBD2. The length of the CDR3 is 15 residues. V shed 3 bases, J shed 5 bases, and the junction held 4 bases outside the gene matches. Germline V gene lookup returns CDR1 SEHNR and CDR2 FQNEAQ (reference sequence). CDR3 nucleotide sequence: TGTGCCAGCAGCTTGGGACTAGCGCTGGACAATGAGCAGTTCTTC. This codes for CASSLGLALDNEQFF.

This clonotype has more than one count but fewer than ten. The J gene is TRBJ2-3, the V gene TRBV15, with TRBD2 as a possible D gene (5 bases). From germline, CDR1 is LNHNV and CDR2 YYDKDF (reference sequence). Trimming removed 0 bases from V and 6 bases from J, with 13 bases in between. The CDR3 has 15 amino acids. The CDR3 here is CATSRDVAGGDTQYF. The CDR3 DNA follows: TGTGCCACCAGCAGAGATGTGGCAGGCGGGGATACGCAGTATTTT.

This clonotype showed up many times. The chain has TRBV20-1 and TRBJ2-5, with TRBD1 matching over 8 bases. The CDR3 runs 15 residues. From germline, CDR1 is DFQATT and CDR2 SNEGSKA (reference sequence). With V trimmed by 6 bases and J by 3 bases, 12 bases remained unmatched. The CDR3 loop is CSARGFRGRKETQYF. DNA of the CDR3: TGCAGTGCGAGGGGGTTCAGGGGGCGGAAAGAGACCCAGTACTTC.

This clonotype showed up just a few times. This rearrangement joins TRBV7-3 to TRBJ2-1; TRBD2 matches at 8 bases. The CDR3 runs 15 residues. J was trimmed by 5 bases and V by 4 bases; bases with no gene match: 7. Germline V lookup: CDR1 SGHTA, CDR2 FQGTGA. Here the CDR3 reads CASSSPGLADNEQFF. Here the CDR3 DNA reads TGTGCCAGCAGCTCCCCCGGACTAGCTGACAATGAGCAGTTCTTC. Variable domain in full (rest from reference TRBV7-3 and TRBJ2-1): GAGVSQTPSNKVTEKGKYVELRCDPISGHTALYWYRQSLGQGPEFLIYFQGTGAADDSGLPNDRFFAVRPEGSVSTLKIQRTERGDSAVYLCASSSPGLADNEQFFGPGTRLTVL.

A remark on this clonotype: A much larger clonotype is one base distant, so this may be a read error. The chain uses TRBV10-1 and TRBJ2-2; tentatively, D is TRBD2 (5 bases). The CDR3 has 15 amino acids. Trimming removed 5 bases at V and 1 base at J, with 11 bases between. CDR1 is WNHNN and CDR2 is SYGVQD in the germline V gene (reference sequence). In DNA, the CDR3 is TGCGCCAGCAGTTGGAGAGGGCTGAACACCGGGGAGCTGTTTTTT. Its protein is CASSWRGLNTGELFF.

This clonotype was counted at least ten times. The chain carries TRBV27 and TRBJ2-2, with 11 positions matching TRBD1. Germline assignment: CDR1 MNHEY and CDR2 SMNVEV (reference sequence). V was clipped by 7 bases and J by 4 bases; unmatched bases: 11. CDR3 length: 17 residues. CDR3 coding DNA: TGTGCCAGCACCTTCTGGGGGACAGGGGGTTCCACCGGGGAGCTGTTTTTT. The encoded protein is CASTFWGTGGSTGELFF.

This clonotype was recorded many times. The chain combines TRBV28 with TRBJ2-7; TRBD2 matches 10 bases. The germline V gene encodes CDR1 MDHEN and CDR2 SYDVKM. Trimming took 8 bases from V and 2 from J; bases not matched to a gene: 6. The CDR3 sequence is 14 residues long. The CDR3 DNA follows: TGTGCCAGCTCTTCAGCGGGGGGGGCCTACGAGCAGTACTTC. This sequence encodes CASSSAGGAYEQYF.

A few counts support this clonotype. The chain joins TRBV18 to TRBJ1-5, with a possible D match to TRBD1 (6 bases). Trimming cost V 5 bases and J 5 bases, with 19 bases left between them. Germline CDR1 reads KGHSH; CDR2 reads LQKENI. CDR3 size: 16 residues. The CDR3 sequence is CASSAGTFPLYQPQHF. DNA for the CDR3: TGTGCCAGCTCAGCCGGGACATTCCCCCTTTATCAGCCCCAGCATTTT.

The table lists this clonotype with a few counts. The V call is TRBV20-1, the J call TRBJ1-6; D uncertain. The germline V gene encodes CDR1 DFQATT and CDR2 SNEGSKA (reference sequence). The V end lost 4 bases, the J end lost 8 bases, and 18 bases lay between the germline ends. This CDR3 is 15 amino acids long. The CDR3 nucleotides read TGCAGTGCTACCCGACACTTGAGTCAGGATTCACCCCTCCACTTT. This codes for CSATRHLSQDSPLHF.

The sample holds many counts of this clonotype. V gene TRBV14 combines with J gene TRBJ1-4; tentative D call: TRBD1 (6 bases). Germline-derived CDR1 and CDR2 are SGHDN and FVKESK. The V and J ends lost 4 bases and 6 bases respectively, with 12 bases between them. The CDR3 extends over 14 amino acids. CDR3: CASSRTGKDEKLFF. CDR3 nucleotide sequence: TGTGCCAGCAGCCGCACAGGGAAGGATGAAAAACTGTTTTTT.

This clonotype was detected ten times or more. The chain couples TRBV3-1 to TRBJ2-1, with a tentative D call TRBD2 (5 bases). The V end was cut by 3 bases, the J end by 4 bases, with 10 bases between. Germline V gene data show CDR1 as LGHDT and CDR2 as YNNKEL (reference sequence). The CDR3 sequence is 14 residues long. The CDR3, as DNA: TGTGCCAGCAGCCACCCCAGACTATACAATGAGCAGTTCTTC. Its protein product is CASSHPRLYNEQFF.

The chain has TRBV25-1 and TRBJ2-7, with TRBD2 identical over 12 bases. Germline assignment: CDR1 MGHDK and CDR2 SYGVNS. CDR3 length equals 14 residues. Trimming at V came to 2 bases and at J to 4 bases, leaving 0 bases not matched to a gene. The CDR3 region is CASSETSGRYEQYF. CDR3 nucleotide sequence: TGTGCCAGCAGTGAAACTAGCGGGAGGTACGAGCAGTACTTC.

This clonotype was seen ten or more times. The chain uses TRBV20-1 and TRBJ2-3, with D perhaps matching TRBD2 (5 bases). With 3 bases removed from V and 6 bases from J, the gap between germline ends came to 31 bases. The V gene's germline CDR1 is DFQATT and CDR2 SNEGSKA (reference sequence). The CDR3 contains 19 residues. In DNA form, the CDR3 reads TGCAGTGCTAGTCCCGGACTTCGGAGTAAGGTGAACCATGAGGATACGCAGTATTTT. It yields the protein CSASPGLRSKVNHEDTQYF.

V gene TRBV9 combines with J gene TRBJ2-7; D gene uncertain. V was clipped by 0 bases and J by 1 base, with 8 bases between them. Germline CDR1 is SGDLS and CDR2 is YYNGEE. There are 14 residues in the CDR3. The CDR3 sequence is CASSVELGSYEQYF. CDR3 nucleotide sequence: TGTGCCAGCAGCGTAGAGTTAGGTTCCTACGAGCAGTACTTC.

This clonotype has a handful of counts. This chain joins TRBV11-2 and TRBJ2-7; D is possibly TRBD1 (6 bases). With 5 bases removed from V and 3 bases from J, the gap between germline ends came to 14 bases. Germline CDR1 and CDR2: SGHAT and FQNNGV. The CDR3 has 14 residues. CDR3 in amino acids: CASSAIGQYYEQYF. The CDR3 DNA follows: TGTGCCAGCAGCGCAATCGGACAGTACTACGAGCAGTACTTC.

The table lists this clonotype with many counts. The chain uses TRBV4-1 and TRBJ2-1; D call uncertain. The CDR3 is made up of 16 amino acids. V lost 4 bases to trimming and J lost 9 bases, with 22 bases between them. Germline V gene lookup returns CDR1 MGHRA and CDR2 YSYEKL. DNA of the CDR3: TGCGCCAGCAGCCTCAAGTCGGGCGGCGGTATGAGTGAGCAGTTCTTC. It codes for CASSLKSGGGMSEQFF.

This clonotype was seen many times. The CDR3 coding sequence is TGTGCCAGCAGCTTGACCGGGACTCTCTACGAGCAGTACTTC. Protein: CASSLTGTLYEQYF. V gene TRBV7-9 combines with J gene TRBJ2-7, with D perhaps TRBD2 (6 bases). Germline CDR1 SEHNR, CDR2 FQNEAQ (reference sequence). Trimming stripped 3 bases from V and 3 bases from J, with 12 bases between. This CDR3 spans 14 amino acids.

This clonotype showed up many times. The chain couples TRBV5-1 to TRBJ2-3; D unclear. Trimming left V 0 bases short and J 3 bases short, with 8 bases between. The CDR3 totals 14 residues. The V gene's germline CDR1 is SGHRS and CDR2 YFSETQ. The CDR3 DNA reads TGCGCCAGCAGCTTGGGGGCTAAAACAGATACGCAGTATTTT. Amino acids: CASSLGAKTDTQYF.

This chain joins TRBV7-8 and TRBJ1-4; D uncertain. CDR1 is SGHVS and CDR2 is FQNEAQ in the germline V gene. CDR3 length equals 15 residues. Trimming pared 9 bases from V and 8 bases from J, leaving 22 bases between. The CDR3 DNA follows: TGTGCCAGTAAACTTCAGGCGGTCGGAAGAGAAAAACTGTTTTTT. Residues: CASKLQAVGREKLFF.

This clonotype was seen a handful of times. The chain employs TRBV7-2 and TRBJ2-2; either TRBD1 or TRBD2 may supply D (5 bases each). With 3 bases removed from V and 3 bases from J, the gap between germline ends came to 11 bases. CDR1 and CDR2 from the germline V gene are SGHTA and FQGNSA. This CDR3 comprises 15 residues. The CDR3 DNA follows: TGTGCCAGCAGCTTTAAGGGGCGGGACACCGGGGAGCTGTTTTTT. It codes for CASSFKGRDTGELFF. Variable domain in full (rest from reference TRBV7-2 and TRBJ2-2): GAGVSQSPSNKVTEKGKDVELRCDPISGHTALYWYRQSLGQGLEFLIYFQGNSAPDKSGLPSDRFSAERTGGSVSTLTIQRTQQEDSAVYLCASSFKGRDTGELFFGEGSRLTVL.

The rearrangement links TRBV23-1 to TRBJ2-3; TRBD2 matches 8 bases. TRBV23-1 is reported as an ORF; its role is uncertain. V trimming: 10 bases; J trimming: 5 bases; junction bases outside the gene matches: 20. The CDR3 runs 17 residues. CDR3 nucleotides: TGCGCCATCCCTTCCCGCGGGGGGAGGAAGGGTGAAGATACGCAGTATTTT. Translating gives CAIPSRGGRKGEDTQYF.